This is a list of T cell receptor beta chains from one sample in a study of cytomegalovirus exposure and HLA in healthy donors. This table comes from immunoSEQ multiplex PCR, and its TCRdb copy is limited to in-frame clones, with some not included. In the table there are 150,000 to 200,000 clones, roughly 80% of which are singletons. Source material: PBMCs. All receptors derive from a woman between 18 and 30 years old in good health and CMV-seronegative. Each CDR3 is given with its conserved first and last residue. The order of the fields is clone size, V gene, D gene, J gene, CDR3 protein, CDR3 DNA. A D gene is named only where the DNA matches it firmly. A clone size is listed for some rows: how often the clone was seen (once, few, many), or a class if it is expanded.

NA,TRBV29-1,TRBD2,TRBJ2-3,CSVQRDLTEDTQYF,TGCAGCGTTCAGCGGGATCTTACAGAGGATACGCAGTATTTT
NA,TRBV7-9,NA,TRBJ2-1,CASGQIIAVYNEQFF,TGTGCCAGCGGACAAATTATAGCGGTCTACAATGAGCAGTTCTTC
NA,TRBV28,NA,TRBJ1-1,CASSRRYRLTEAFF,TGTGCCAGCAGCCGGAGGTACAGATTAACTGAAGCTTTCTTT
NA,TRBV30,NA,TRBJ1-1,CAWSVGPGATYTEAFF,TGTGCCTGGAGTGTAGGCCCAGGGGCCACGTACACTGAAGCTTTCTTT
NA,TRBV7-2,TRBD1,TRBJ2-1,CANSARQGGDEQFF,TGTGCCAACAGCGCCAGACAGGGGGGCGATGAGCAGTTCTTC
few,TRBV9,TRBD1,TRBJ2-6,CASSPPTGKVNVLTF,TGTGCCAGCAGCCCTCCGACAGGGAAGGTCAACGTCCTGACTTTC
NA,TRBV6-5,NA,TRBJ2-7,CASSYGAESSYEQYF,TGTGCCAGCAGTTACGGGGCCGAAAGCTCCTACGAGCAGTACTTC
NA,TRBV10-2,TRBD1,TRBJ1-6,CATLRTGLGSPLHF,TGCGCCACCTTGAGGACAGGGCTGGGTTCACCCCTCCACTTT
NA,TRBV18,NA,TRBJ1-4,CASSQGLNEKLFF,TGTGCCAGCTCACAGGGGTTGAATGAAAAACTGTTTTTT
NA,TRBV6-5,NA,TRBJ2-1,CATLVESYNEQFF,TGTGCCACTCTGGTAGAATCCTACAATGAGCAGTTCTTC
NA,TRBV19,TRBD1,TRBJ1-2,CASSMGQGDGYTF,TGTGCCAGTAGTATGGGGCAGGGGGATGGCTACACCTTC
NA,TRBV5-1,TRBD2,TRBJ2-7,CASSLGLAGGHEQYF,TGCGCCAGCAGCTTGGGCCTAGCGGGAGGGCACGAGCAGTACTTC
NA,TRBV6-1,TRBD1,TRBJ1-2,CASRETGKEVGYTF,TGCGCCAGCAGGGAGACAGGGAAGGAGGTTGGCTACACCTTC
NA,TRBV7-7,TRBD2,TRBJ2-3,CASSFPLSTGTSGRKADTQYF,TGTGCTAGCAGCTTCCCCCTGTCAACCGGGACTAGCGGGAGAAAGGCAGATACGCAGTATTTT
NA,TRBV5-6,NA,TRBJ1-2,CASSPSGGFRGYTF,TGTGCCAGCAGCCCTTCCGGCGGCTTTAGGGGCTACACCTTC
NA,TRBV5-1,TRBD1,TRBJ2-3,CASSRDRGRLGYADTQYF,TGCGCCAGCAGCAGAGACAGGGGGCGCTTGGGGTATGCCGATACGCAGTATTTT
NA,TRBV30,NA,TRBJ1-6,CASPGVSNSPLHF,TGCGCCTCCCCGGGGGTTTCTAATTCACCCCTCCACTTT
NA,TRBV7-2,NA,TRBJ2-5,CASSNGQLGQETQYF,TGTGCCAGCAGCAACGGACAGCTGGGGCAAGAGACCCAGTACTTC
NA,TRBV6-5,TRBD2,TRBJ2-1,CAGSYAGGPYNEQFF,TGTGCCGGCAGTTACGCGGGAGGGCCCTACAATGAGCAGTTCTTC
NA,TRBV19,TRBD1,TRBJ1-1,CASPGQGSNTEAFF,TGTGCCAGTCCAGGACAGGGCTCAAACACTGAAGCTTTCTTT
NA,TRBV28,TRBD1,TRBJ1-5,CASLRDRRNNQPQHF,TGTGCCAGTTTGAGGGACAGGAGGAACAATCAGCCCCAGCATTTT
few,TRBV6-5,TRBD1,TRBJ2-7,CASSTRTGGTYEQYF,TGTGCCAGCAGTACCAGGACAGGGGGTACCTACGAGCAGTACTTC
NA,TRBV19,NA,TRBJ1-2,CASSPRGGDLYGYTF,TGTGCCAGTAGTCCCCGCGGGGGGGACCTATATGGCTACACCTTC
NA,TRBV19,TRBD1,TRBJ1-5,CASSNRGRQPQHF,TGTGCCAGTAGTAACAGGGGGCGCCAGCCCCAGCATTTT
NA,TRBV7-2,NA,TRBJ2-3,CASSPYGTRNTQYF,TGTGCCAGCAGCCCTTACGGGACTCGGAATACGCAGTATTTT